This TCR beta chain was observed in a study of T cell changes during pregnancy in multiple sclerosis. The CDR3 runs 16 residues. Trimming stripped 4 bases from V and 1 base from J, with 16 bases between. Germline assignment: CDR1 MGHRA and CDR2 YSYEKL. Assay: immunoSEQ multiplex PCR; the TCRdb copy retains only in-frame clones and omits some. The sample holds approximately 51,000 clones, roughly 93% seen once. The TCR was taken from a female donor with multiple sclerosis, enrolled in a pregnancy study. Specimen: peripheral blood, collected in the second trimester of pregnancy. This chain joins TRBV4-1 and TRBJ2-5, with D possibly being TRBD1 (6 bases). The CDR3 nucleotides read TGCGCCAGCAGCCCCTACACTAGGGGGTCCCAAGAGACCCAGTACTTC. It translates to CASSPYTRGSQETQYF.